Below, 27 T cell receptor beta chains from the same sample are listed, as sequenced in a study of blood T cell repertoires in COVID-19. Data came from immunoSEQ multiplex PCR; TCRdb stores just in-frame clones and leaves some out. The data show under 85,000 clones, over 70% seen once. Sequenced: peripheral blood. Receptors originate from a human donor in a cohort sampled during active COVID-19.

The chain couples TRBV2 to TRBJ1-5; 9 bases map to TRBD1. This CDR3 has 16 amino acids. The germline CDR1 and CDR2 sequences are SNHLY and FYNNEI. The trim removed 2 bases at V and 7 bases at J, leaving 9 bases unmatched. The chain's CDR3 is CASSESGQGQGQPQHF. CDR3 nucleotides: TGTGCCAGCAGTGAATCGGGACAGGGTCAAGGCCAGCCCCAGCATTTT.

This chain uses TRBV15 with TRBJ2-3, with D possibly being TRBD1 (6 bases). This CDR3 region has 15 residues. In germline, CDR1 is LNHNV, CDR2 YYDKDF (reference sequence). Trimming removed 6 bases from V and 0 bases from J, with 13 bases in between. DNA for the CDR3: TGTGCCACCAGACTACAGGGAACTAGCACAGATACGCAGTATTTT. Translation gives CATRLQGTSTDTQYF.

The V gene is TRBV7-2, the J gene TRBJ2-1; 9 bases fit TRBD1. Germline CDR1 and CDR2: SGHTA and FQGNSA. The CDR3 runs 16 residues. V lost 2 bases to trimming and J lost 10 bases; unmatched junction nucleotides: 12. The CDR3, as DNA: TGTGCCAGCAGCTTAACAGGGGGCTCGCGTCCGGTCGAGCAGTTCTTC. Amino acid sequence: CASSLTGGSRPVEQFF.

CDR3 loop: CASSRTAGAGNIQYF. CDR3 sequence (DNA): TGTGCCAGCAGCAGAACCGCGGGGGCTGGAAACATTCAGTACTTC. This rearrangement joins TRBV5-8 to TRBJ2-4, with D maybe TRBD2 (7 bases). Trimming pared 4 bases from V and 6 bases from J, leaving 17 bases between. The CDR3 sequence is 15 residues long. Germline assignment: CDR1 SGHTS and CDR2 YDEGEE.

The chain uses TRBV4-1 and TRBJ2-1, with TRBD1 matching 8 bases. With 1 base clipped from V and 8 bases from J, the junction kept 4 bases outside the gene matches. Germline V lookup: CDR1 MGHRA, CDR2 YSYEKL. The length of the CDR3 is 14 residues. Here the CDR3 reads CASSQGGQEYEQFF. CDR3 DNA: TGCGCCAGCAGCCAAGGGGGACAGGAGTATGAGCAGTTCTTC.

This clone came up a few times. The V call is TRBV5-1, the J call TRBJ1-6, with D possibly TRBD1 on 5 matching bases. Germline CDR1 is SGHRS and CDR2 is YFSETQ. This CDR3 region has 15 residues. V was trimmed by 0 bases and J by 4 bases, leaving 8 bases between them. CDR3 DNA sequence: TGCGCCAGCAGCTTGGAAACAGGTTATAATTCACCCCTCCACTTT. It yields the protein CASSLETGYNSPLHF.

J is TRBJ1-1 and V is TRBV29-1, with D possibly matching TRBD1 (6 bases). The V end lost 6 bases, the J end lost 4 bases, and 15 bases lay between the germline ends. The CDR3 spans 13 residues. The germline V gene has CDR1 SQVTM and CDR2 ANQGSEA. The CDR3 region has the DNA TGCAGCGTAGCAACAGGGAGAGGCACTGAAGCTTTCTTT. As protein: CSVATGRGTEAFF. Looking up the rest from reference TRBV29-1 and TRBJ1-1 gives the full variable domain: SAVISQKPSRDICQRGTSLTIQCQVDSQVTMMFWYRQQPGQSLTLIATANQGSEATYESGFVIDKFPISRPNLTFSTLTVSNMSPEDSSIYLCSVATGRGTEAFFGQGTRLTVV.

The table lists this clone with a count of one. J is TRBJ1-2 and V is TRBV7-9, with TRBD1 matching 8 bases. V gave up 5 bases and J gave up 0 bases; unmatched junction bases: 2. This CDR3 has 14 amino acids. The germline gives CDR1 SEHNR, CDR2 FQNEAQ (reference sequence). CDR3 amino acids: CASSPDRANYGYTF. The CDR3 bases are TGTGCCAGCAGCCCGGACAGGGCTAACTATGGCTACACCTTC.

The CDR3 DNA reads TGTGCCAGCAGTGAAGAGCGGACAGGGAAGGGAAACACCATATATTTT. This codes for CASSEERTGKGNTIYF. The chain is built from TRBV6-1 and TRBJ1-3; 8 bases are a match to TRBD1. The V gene's germline CDR1 is MNHNS and CDR2 SASEGT. This CDR3 has 16 amino acids. The ends lost 1 base at V and 4 bases at J; junction bases unmatched: 6.

The rearrangement uses TRBV7-9 and TRBJ2-1; 12 bases match TRBD2. Germline assignment: CDR1 SEHNR and CDR2 FQNEAQ (reference sequence). The CDR3 loop spans 18 amino acids. The junction had 10 bases not matched to a gene; V was cut back by 3 bases and J by 4 bases. The CDR3 sequence is CASSFPSGGASTYNEQFF. The CDR3 DNA reads TGTGCCAGCAGCTTCCCTAGCGGGGGGGCGTCTACTTACAATGAGCAGTTCTTC.

V gene TRBV29-1 combines with J gene TRBJ1-3, with 7 bases fitting TRBD1. This CDR3 has 12 amino acids. Germline CDR1 and CDR2: SQVTM and ANQGSEA. The junction had 7 bases not matched to a gene; V was cut back by 6 bases and J by 8 bases. CDR3 nucleotide sequence: TGCAGCGTGATTACAGGGGCCGACACCATATATTTT. It translates to CSVITGADTIYF.

V is TRBV7-9 and J is TRBJ2-1; 7 bases line up with TRBD1. CDR1 SEHNR and CDR2 FQNEAQ come from the germline V gene (reference sequence). The ends lost 5 bases at V and 5 bases at J; junction bases unmatched: 12. The CDR3 length is 16 residues. The CDR3 nucleotides read TGTGCCAGCAGCCATTCAGGGGGAAGTGGCGACAATGAGCAGTTCTTC. It codes for CASSHSGGSGDNEQFF. The full variable domain, completed using reference TRBV7-9 and TRBJ2-1, is DTGVSQNPRHKITKRGQNVTFRCDPISEHNRLYWYRQTLGQGPEFLTYFQNEAQLEKSRLLSDRFSAERPKGSFSTLEIQRTEQGDSAMYLCASSHSGGSGDNEQFFGPGTRLTVL.

This clone was counted once. J is TRBJ2-5 and V is TRBV12-3 or TRBV12-4, with a tentative D call TRBD2 (5 bases). V lost 6 bases and J 1 base, leaving 9 bases between the germline ends. The CDR3 has 13 residues. The CDR3 coding sequence is TGTGCCAGCAGAGCGGACTTCCAAGAGACCCAGTACTTC. Its translation is CASRADFQETQYF.

This clone was seen once. The chain links TRBV1 to TRBJ2-7; TRBD1, the D gene given by the table, was not confirmed from the DNA. TRBV1 is annotated as a pseudogene. CDR3 length equals 13 residues. In DNA, the CDR3 is TGCACCAGCAGCGCAGGGCCATCCTACGAGCAGTACTTC. Translation: CTSSAGPSYEQYF.

This rearrangement joins TRBV30 to TRBJ2-7; TRBD1 might be the D (7 bases). In germline, CDR1 is GTSNPN, CDR2 SVGIG (reference sequence). Trimming cost V 0 bases and J 4 bases, with 16 bases left between them. The CDR3 spans 15 residues. The DNA of the CDR3 is TGTGCCTGGAGTGTAGGTGTCAGGGGGAGGTACGAGCAGTACTTC. Its protein is CAWSVGVRGRYEQYF.

The chain joins TRBV28 to TRBJ2-5; D gene unclear. The germline V and J ends were trimmed by 3 bases and 5 bases, with 10 bases remaining between them. The CDR3 has 13 residues. Germline lookup yields CDR1 MDHEN and CDR2 SYDVKM. CDR3 residues: CASSFQLWETQYF. The CDR3 region has the DNA TGTGCCAGCAGTTTTCAACTATGGGAGACCCAGTACTTC. Full variable domain (missing parts from reference TRBV28 and TRBJ2-5): DVKVTQSSRYLVKRTGEKVFLECVQDMDHENMFWYRQDPGLGLRLIYFSYDVKMKEKGDIPEGYSVSREKKERFSLILESASTNQTSMYLCASSFQLWETQYFGPGTRLLVL.

For the CDR3, the DNA is TGTGCCTGGAGGAGCAGGGCCTGGGGTGGCTACACCTTC. Its protein is CAWRSRAWGGYTF. This chain joins TRBV30 and TRBJ1-2; D possibly corresponds to TRBD1 (5 bases). Germline values: CDR1 GTSNPN, CDR2 SVGIG (reference sequence). V was trimmed by 3 bases and J by 7 bases, leaving 15 bases between them. The length of the CDR3 is 13 residues.

The chain combines TRBV7-2 with TRBJ1-5; 9 bases line up with TRBD1. CDR1 and CDR2 from the germline V gene are SGHTA and FQGNSA. The CDR3 runs to 15 residues. V was clipped by 2 bases and J by 4 bases; unmatched bases: 3. This CDR3 reads CASSLKQGANQPQHF. CDR3 bases: TGTGCCAGCAGCTTAAAACAGGGGGCGAATCAGCCCCAGCATTTT. Variable domain in full (rest from reference TRBV7-2 and TRBJ1-5): GAGVSQSPSNKVTEKGKDVELRCDPISGHTALYWYRQSLGQGLEFLIYFQGNSAPDKSGLPSDRFSAERTGGSVSTLTIQRTQQEDSAVYLCASSLKQGANQPQHFGDGTRLSIL.

The chain couples TRBV6-5 to TRBJ2-7; 8 bases are a match to TRBD1. CDR3 length: 15 residues. J lost 0 bases, V lost 1 base, and 2 bases had no gene match. Germline loops: CDR1 MNHEY, CDR2 SVGAGI. Here the CDR3 DNA reads TGTGCCAGCAGTTACTTAGACAGGGGCTCCTACGAGCAGTACTTC. This translates into CASSYLDRGSYEQYF.

The genes are TRBV27 and TRBJ1-2; TRBD1 agrees at 8 bases. CDR1 and CDR2 (germline): MNHEY, SMNVEV (reference sequence). CDR3 length: 13 amino acids. Losses at the gene ends were 6 bases for V and 8 bases for J; bases not matched to a gene: 8. The CDR3 nucleotides are TGTGCCAGCAGCTCCAGGACAGGGTCCGGCTACACCTTC. Its protein product is CASSSRTGSGYTF.

The chain's CDR3 is CASSIPRGGSGGYTF. The CDR3 DNA sequence: TGTGCCAGTAGTATACCCCGGGGAGGAAGTGGTGGCTACACCTTC. This chain connects TRBV19 to TRBJ1-2; no firm D call. V shed 2 bases and J shed 7 bases, with 17 bases lying between them. Germline values: CDR1 LNHDA, CDR2 SQIVND (reference sequence). The CDR3 is 15 residues long.

The chain uses TRBV10-3 and TRBJ2-7, with 7 positions matching TRBD1. The ends lost 7 bases at V and 7 bases at J; junction bases unmatched: 10. The CDR3 runs to 13 residues. The germline V gene has CDR1 ENHRY and CDR2 SYGVKD. This CDR3 is CAINPGQSNEQYF. The CDR3 DNA is TGTGCCATCAATCCGGGACAGAGTAATGAGCAGTACTTC.

The chain links TRBV3-1 (or the pseudogene TRBV3-2) to TRBJ1-5; 8 positions match TRBD1. J gave up 5 bases and V 4 bases, and 16 bases lay outside the gene matches. Germline CDR1 is LGHDT and CDR2 is YNNKEL (reference sequence). This CDR3 comprises 18 residues. The CDR3, as DNA: TGTGCCAGCAGCCCCCAGGGGACAGGTCGAATAGGTTATCAGCCCCAGCATTTT. It encodes CASSPQGTGRIGYQPQHF.

This chain links TRBV3-1 (or the pseudogene TRBV3-2) with TRBJ2-3; 11 bases fit TRBD2. CDR3 size: 18 residues. Germline loops: CDR1 LGHDT, CDR2 YNNKEL (reference sequence). V gave up 0 bases and J gave up 2 bases; unmatched junction bases: 7. CDR3 bases: TGTGCCAGCAGCCAAGAGGGAATAGCGGGGGGGTCCACAGATACGCAGTATTTT. Its translation is CASSQEGIAGGSTDTQYF.

The chain employs TRBV7-2 and TRBJ1-3; 12 nucleotides agree with TRBD1. The J segment lost 5 bases and the V segment lost 2 bases, leaving 13 bases of the junction unmatched. The germline V gene has CDR1 SGHTA and CDR2 FQGNSA. This CDR3 region has 19 residues. CDR3 in amino acids: CASSLYRDRGRVGRNTIYF. Written as DNA, the CDR3 is TGTGCCAGCAGCTTATACCGGGACAGGGGGCGAGTTGGGAGAAACACCATATATTTT.

V gene TRBV6-1 combines with J gene TRBJ1-2; D perhaps matches TRBD1 (5 bases). Trimming took off 2 bases at V and 3 bases at J, with 7 bases between the two ends. This CDR3 region has 13 residues. Germline CDR1 reads MNHNS; CDR2 reads SASEGT. This CDR3 reads CASSEQGDYGYTF. In DNA form, the CDR3 reads TGTGCCAGCAGTGAACAGGGCGACTATGGCTACACCTTC.

J is TRBJ1-6 and V is TRBV5-4; no clear D. The V gene lost 4 bases and the J gene lost 9 bases, with 14 bases spanning the gap. CDR3 length: 14 amino acids. The germline V gene encodes CDR1 SGHNT and CDR2 YYREEE (reference sequence). In DNA form, the CDR3 reads TGTGCCAGCAGCCCGGGGTCAACGGGTTCACCCCTCCACTTT. It yields the protein CASSPGSTGSPLHF.